The 17 T cell receptor delta chains given below trace back to one sample, sequenced in a study of gamma-delta chains in newborns, infants, children. TCRdb called clones from the reads again using CATT. This table has about 6,900 delta-chain clones, about 2% appearing once. Sequenced: blood. All receptors come from a child who was a newborn, infant or young child, either healthy, febrile or measles-vaccinated (not recorded which).

For this clone: Mismatch with germline at one junction end may stem from a read error. Within the sample, other DNA sequences also encode this same CDR3. The gene calls are TRDV3 and TRDJ2; TRDD3 matches at 10 bases. Germline values: CDR1 TVYSNPD, CDR2 GDNSRS (reference sequence). The CDR3 is 18 amino acids. The DNA of the CDR3 is TGTGCCTCCGCGTACTGGGGGATCCACCCAGCTTTGGCAGCGCAACTCTTCTTT. It yields the protein CASAYWGIHPALAAQLFF.

Remarks on this clone: A far larger clone is one base from this, pointing to a likely read error. This chain connects TRDV2 to TRDJ3, with TRDD3 matching over 11 bases. Germline V gives CDR1 GEAIGNYY, CDR2 EKD. The CDR3 runs to 19 residues. The CDR3 spells CACDTVLGDSSWDTRQVFF. CDR3 in DNA: TGTGCCTGTGACACCGTACTGGGGGATAGCTCCTGGGACACCCGACAGGTGTTTTTC.

This clone was seen more than once but under ten times. This DNA's translation differs at residue 11 from TCRdb's protein, which comes from a much larger clone; a read error is likely, and the protein shown is translated from the DNA. DNA for the CDR3: TGTGCCTGTGACATACTGGGGGATTTGACAACACAACTCTTCTTT. Its protein product is CACDILGDLTTQLFF. V usage is TRDV2 and J usage is TRDJ2; TRDD3 matches 10 bases. The CDR3 runs 15 residues. Germline V lookup: CDR1 GEAIGNYY, CDR2 EKD.

This clone counts as large. This sample includes further DNA sequences coding for the same CDR3. This CDR3 is CACDAWGIQPWDTRQMFF. In DNA form, the CDR3 reads TGTGCCTGTGACGCATGGGGGATACAGCCCTGGGACACCCGACAGATGTTTTTC. The chain has TRDV2 and TRDJ3, with 10 bases that match TRDD3. CDR1 is GEAIGNYY, CDR2 EKD, per germline. The V gene end was trimmed by 3 bases and the J gene end by 2 bases; junction bases not matched to a gene: 6. The CDR3 has 18 amino acids.

With respect to this clone: It differs at one base from a far larger clone, so likely a read error. Other DNA sequences within the sample encode an identical CDR3. CDR3 nucleotides: TGTGCCTGTGACGTACTGGGGGATTGGGATACCCGACAGATGTTTTTC. This sequence encodes CACDVLGDWDTRQMFF. V is TRDV2 and J is TRDJ3; 10 bases agree with TRDD3. The CDR3 runs to 16 residues. Germline V gene data show CDR1 as GEAIGNYY and CDR2 as EKD.

Turning to this clone: This may be a read error: a much more frequent sequence differs by one nucleotide. The rearrangement joins TRDV2 to TRDJ3; 13 nucleotides agree with TRDD3. The V gene's germline CDR1 is GEAIGNYY and CDR2 EKD. The CDR3 totals 18 residues. The CDR3 here is CARDYWGIRSWDTRQMFF. CDR3 nucleotide sequence: TGTGCCCGTGATTACTGGGGGATACGCTCCTGGGACACCCGACAGATGTTTTTC.

Comment on this clone: The protein recorded in TCRdb matches a much larger clone and deviates from this DNA's translation at residue 8, suggesting a read error; the protein here is obtained by translating the DNA. V usage is TRDV2 and J usage is TRDJ2, with 8 bases aligning to TRDD3. CDR3 size: 15 residues. With V trimmed by 2 bases and J by 2 bases, 3 bases remained unmatched. Per germline, CDR1 GEAIGNYY and CDR2 EKD. CDR3 residues: CACDKLGVLTAQLFF. The CDR3 DNA follows: TGTGCCTGTGACAAACTGGGGGTATTGACAGCACAACTCTTCTTT.

This clone was counted only a few times. The translation of this DNA and the TCRdb protein of a much larger clone differ at residue 4, probably owing to a read error; the protein shown here is translated from the DNA. The rearrangement joins TRDV2 to TRDJ3, with TRDD3 as a possible D gene (5 bases). CDR1 is GEAIGNYY, CDR2 EKD, per germline. The CDR3 sequence is 16 residues long. The CDR3 sequence is CACGTLGSWDTRQMFF. The CDR3 DNA is TGTGCCTGTGGCACCCTGGGCTCCTGGGACACCCGACAGATGTTTTTC.

This clone was seen only a few times. TCRdb's protein for this DNA is that of a much larger clone and differs from the translation at residue 15, likely a read error; the protein shown is the DNA translation. J is TRDJ1 and V is TRDV1, with 11 bases matching TRDD3. V lost 3 bases, J lost 3 bases, and 18 bases stayed unmatched. The CDR3 totals 20 residues. The germline V gene encodes CDR1 TSWWSYY and CDR2 QGS. The CDR3, as DNA: TGTGCTCTTGGGGACCGCGATTCGCCTACACTGGGGGATAACCCCGATAAACTCATCTTT. This codes for CALGDRDSPTLGDNPDKLIF.

This clone has more than one count but fewer than ten. A far more abundant clone sits one base away, making this likely a read error. Other DNA sequences within the sample encode an identical CDR3. The chain joins TRDV2 to TRDJ2; 8 bases are a match to TRDD3. The CDR3 contains 14 residues. V lost 1 base to trimming and J lost 7 bases; unmatched junction nucleotides: 4. The germline CDR1 and CDR2 sequences are GEAIGNYY and EKD. The CDR3 coding sequence is TGTGCCTGTGACACGTTACTGGGGGGAGCACAACTCTTCTTT. Translated, it gives CACDTLLGGAQLFF.

This clone was seen a few times. TCRdb assigns this DNA the protein of a much larger clone, which departs from its translation at residue 5; this likely reflects a read error, and the protein shown comes from translating the DNA. The rearrangement uses TRDV2 and TRDJ2; 8 bases align to TRDD3. This CDR3 region has 18 residues. The germline gives CDR1 GEAIGNYY, CDR2 EKD. The V gene end was trimmed by 3 bases and the J gene end by 1 base; junction bases not matched to a gene: 12. CDR3 nucleotides: TGTGCCTGTGACGACGTTCTTCTGCTGGGGGATTTGACAGCACAACTCTTCTTT. It is translated as CACDDVLLLGDLTAQLFF.

This clone was found a few times. An end of the junction does not agree with germline; a read error may underlie this. V gene TRDV2 combines with J gene TRDJ3; TRDD3 matches at 9 bases. In germline, CDR1 is GEAIGNYY, CDR2 EKD. The CDR3 totals 21 residues. In nucleotides, the CDR3 is TGTGCCTGTGACCCCACTGGGGGACTGGGCCTTCGCTCCCGGGACGCCCGACAGATGTTTTTC. Its translation is CACDPTGGLGLRSRDARQMFF.

This clone was recorded a few times. The V gene is TRDV2, the J gene TRDJ3, with TRDD3 identical over 12 bases. The CDR3 contains 21 residues. Trimming at V came to 3 bases and at J to 0 bases, leaving 11 bases not matched to a gene. The germline V gene has CDR1 GEAIGNYY and CDR2 EKD. The DNA of the CDR3 is TGTGCCTGTGACGCCGTACTGGGGGATACTGGGCGCTCCTGGGACACCCGACAGATGTTTTTC. The encoded protein is CACDAVLGDTGRSWDTRQMFF.

By share, this clone ranks as medium-sized. The same CDR3 also results from other DNA sequences found in this sample. This chain links TRDV1 with TRDJ2; 7 bases map to TRDD3. The germline CDR1 and CDR2 sequences are TSWWSYY and QGS. The CDR3 is made up of 17 amino acids. J lost 2 bases, V lost 2 bases, and 8 bases had no gene match. The CDR3 DNA reads as TGTGCTCTTGGGGAAGTGCCTTCTGGGGGCTTGACAGCACAACTCTTCTTT. It translates to CALGEVPSGGLTAQLFF.

Concerning this clone itself: TCRdb shows a much larger clone's protein in place of this DNA's translation, and the two differ at residue 14, likely through a read error; the protein shown is translated from the DNA. This chain's CDR3 is CACDTGGLGASSWGTRQMFF. The CDR3 DNA reads as TGTGCCTGTGACACCGGAGGACTGGGGGCTAGCTCCTGGGGCACCCGACAGATGTTTTTC. The chain joins TRDV2 to TRDJ3; 8 bases map to TRDD3. Germline V gives CDR1 GEAIGNYY, CDR2 EKD. This CDR3 contains 20 residues.

This clone came up a few times. TCRdb records a much larger clone's protein for this DNA, with a difference at residue 13 that likely arises from a read error; the protein given is the translation of the DNA. V gene TRDV2 combines with J gene TRDJ1; 7 nucleotides match TRDD3. CDR1 and CDR2 (germline): GEAIGNYY, EKD. The CDR3 extends over 17 amino acids. The CDR3, as DNA: TGTGCCTGTGATCCCGTACTGGGGACCCCTTACACCGAAAAACTCATCTTT. Amino acids: CACDPVLGTPYTEKLIF.

This clone was seen only a few times. Translating this DNA gives a protein that differs at residue 9 from the TCRdb one, which belongs to a much larger clone; a read error is likely, and the protein shown is this translation. The chain employs TRDV1 and TRDJ1, with D maybe TRDD3 (5 bases). The length of the CDR3 is 15 residues. Trimming cost V 2 bases and J 1 base, with 11 bases left between them. Germline CDR1 and CDR2: TSWWSYY and QGS. CDR3 in amino acids: CALGEGVGCTDKLIF. In nucleotides, the CDR3 is TGTGCTCTTGGGGAAGGGGTGGGATGCACCGATAAACTCATCTTT.